This record concerns one T cell receptor (beta chain) sequence. The record originates from a study of shared clonotypes between healthy human individuals. A roughly 200 ng quantity of DNA, roughly 30,000 T cell genomes, went into the sorted-subset replicate PCRs. Clones were read by immunoSEQ multiplex PCR, and TCRdb kept only the in-frame ones, dropping some. The data contain just over 2,000,000 clones, 85% to 95% of them singletons. The receptor was isolated from a man between 18 and 35 years old in good health. The sequenced sample consisted of naive CD4+ T cells sorted from blood. Subset denoted: CD45RA+ positively selected.

For the CDR3, the DNA is TGTGCCAGCAGCTTAGTAGCGGGAACGAGCTCCTACGAGCAGTACTTC. Protein sequence: CASSLVAGTSSYEQYF. The gene calls are TRBV7-9 and TRBJ2-7, with TRBD2 matching 8 bases. Germline trimming cut 1 base from V and 0 bases from J; bases unmatched to any gene: 5. Germline lookup yields CDR1 SEHNR and CDR2 FQNEAQ (reference sequence). The CDR3 sequence is 16 residues long.